Listed below are T cell receptor beta chains from one sample, sequenced in a study of blood T cell repertoires in COVID-19. Sequencing used immunoSEQ multiplex PCR; TCRdb keeps in-frame clones, though not all of them. The sample comprises fewer than 80,000 clones, about 88% of which are singletons, and 9.1% rests with the top ten. Sequencing was done on a sample of peripheral blood. All receptors come from a human donor in a cohort sampled during active COVID-19. The CDR3 runs from the conserved cysteine through the conserved F or W. A D gene is named only where the DNA matches it firmly. Rows give clone size only sometimes, using once, few, many, or a class for an expanded clone.

>once|.|13|TRBJ2-7|TRBV5-1
TGCGCCAGCAGCTCACAGGGTTCCAACGAGCAGTACTTC
CASSSQGSNEQYF
>.|.|16|TRBJ1-6|TRBV14
TGTGCCAGCAGCCAGGACACCCTCATCTATAATTCACCCCTCCACTTT
CASSQDTLIYNSPLHF
>.|TRBD1|18|TRBJ1-2|TRBV7-2
TGTGCCAGCAGCTTATTCCTTAGTCAGGGCAGGGGGGACTATGGCTACACCTTC
CASSLFLSQGRGDYGYTF
>.|TRBD2|12|TRBJ2-1|TRBV7-9
TGTGCCAGCAGCTTAACTAGCGGTGAGCAGTTCTTC
CASSLTSGEQFF
>.|.|14|TRBJ1-4|TRBV18
TGTGCCAGCTCATTTGGCAGGGGAGATGAAAAACTGTTTTTT
CASSFGRGDEKLFF
>.|.|18|TRBJ1-6|TRBV19
TGTGCCAGTAGTATTCGACAGCCGCTTAGCTCCTATAATTCACCCCTCCACTTT
CASSIRQPLSSYNSPLHF
>.|.|16|TRBJ2-2|TRBV10-3
TGTGCCATCAGTCTAACGACTAGTTTCGACACCGGGGAGCTGTTTTTT
CAISLTTSFDTGELFF
>.|.|16|TRBJ2-5|TRBV21-1
TGTGCCAGCACTAGCGGGACGCACGAAACCCAAGAGACCCAGTACTTC
CASTSGTHETQETQYF
>few|.|14|TRBJ1-1|TRBV4-1
TGCGCCAGCAGCCACCGAACGGAGGACACTGAAGCTTTCTTT
CASSHRTEDTEAFF
>.|.|15|TRBJ1-5|TRBV6-1
TGTGCCAGCAGTGACCTGGTCGGGGGCAATCAGCCCCAGCATTTT
CASSDLVGGNQPQHF
>.|.|14|TRBJ2-3|TRBV4-1
TGCGCCAGCAGCCAACGCGGAGACACAGATACGCAGTATTTT
CASSQRGDTDTQYF
>.|.|13|TRBJ1-1|TRBV29-1
TGCAGCGTTGCCAGGACTGAGAACACTGAAGCTTTCTTT
CSVARTENTEAFF
>.|TRBD2|18|TRBJ2-1|TRBV3-1/TRBV3-2
TGTGCCAGCAGCCCCGTGCCCCTGACTAGCGGGCGATACAATGAGCAGTTCTTC
CASSPVPLTSGRYNEQFF
>.|TRBD1|13|TRBJ2-1|TRBV29-1
TGCAGCGTTGAAGAGGGGGACAGGGGGCAGCAGTTCTTC
CSVEEGDRGQQFF
>.|TRBD1|13|TRBJ1-1|TRBV6-5
TGTGCCAGCAGACAGGGGTGGAACACTGAAGCTTTCTTT
CASRQGWNTEAFF
>.|.|14|TRBJ2-5|TRBV5-4
TGTGCCAGCAGTTTGGGGGCCGGGGGAGAGACCCAGTACTTC
CASSLGAGGETQYF
>.|.|14|TRBJ2-7|TRBV11-2
TGTGCCAGCAGCTATGCGGGCAGAATTTACGAGCAGTACTTC
CASSYAGRIYEQYF
>.|.|16|TRBJ2-5|TRBV3-1/TRBV3-2
TGTGCCAGCAGCCAGGGGCTGGGACAGAAGCCGGGGGCCCAGTACTTC
CASSQGLGQKPGAQYF
>.|.|15|TRBJ1-5|TRBV9
TGTGCCAGCAGCGTAGCAGGTAATCGCAATCAGCCCCAGCATTTT
CASSVAGNRNQPQHF
>once|.|15|TRBJ2-1|TRBV7-2
TGTGCCAGCAGCTTAGCCATGGACGGGAACAATGAGCAGTTCTTC
CASSLAMDGNNEQFF
>.|.|14|TRBJ2-3|TRBV7-2
TGTGCCAGCAGCTTAGCGGACTACACAGATACGCAGTATTTT
CASSLADYTDTQYF
>few|.|16|TRBJ1-2|TRBV5-1
TGCGCCAGCAGCTTGTCCGGGGGTGTCCCTGACTATGGCTACACCTTC
CASSLSGGVPDYGYTF
>.|TRBD1|14|TRBJ1-2|TRBV14
TGTGCCAGCAGCCAAGACAACAGGGGCTATGGCTACACCTTC
CASSQDNRGYGYTF
>.|.|13|TRBJ2-5|TRBV10-3
TGTGCCATCAGTGTGAAGGGGGAAGAGACCCAGTACTTC
CAISVKGEETQYF
>.|.|16|TRBJ1-1|TRBV28
TGTGCCAGCAGTTTAGGCATCGGGGTAGGAAACACTGAAGCTTTCTTT
CASSLGIGVGNTEAFF
>.|.|16|TRBJ2-2|TRBV9
TGTGCCAGCAGCCCCCTGCGGGGTATAGGCGCCGGGGAGCTGTTTTTT
CASSPLRGIGAGELFF
>.|TRBD2|15|TRBJ2-5|TRBV19
TGTGCCAGTAGTATAGGGCTAGCGGGCCAAGAGACCCAGTACTTC
CASSIGLAGQETQYF
>.|.|19|TRBJ2-3|TRBV21-1
TGTGCCAGCAGCAAAGGAGACCGAGGACTAGCGGGATGCACAGATACGCAGTATTTT
CASSKGDRGLAGCTDTQYF
>.|.|15|TRBJ2-3|TRBV9
TGTGCCAGCAGTGGTAGGGGCCCTGGCGCAGATACGCAGTATTTT
CASSGRGPGADTQYF
>.|TRBD1|14|TRBJ1-2|TRBV5-5
TGTGCCAGCAGCCCGACAGGGGGCAACTATGGCTACACCTTC
CASSPTGGNYGYTF
>.|.|15|TRBJ2-2|TRBV5-4
TGTGCCAGCAGCTTGATTACCAGCGACACCGGGGAGCTGTTTTTT
CASSLITSDTGELFF
>.|.|14|TRBJ2-4|TRBV7-6
TGTGCCAGCGGACCCTCCGGAGGCTCGAACATTCAGTACTTC
CASGPSGGSNIQYF
>.|.|16|TRBJ2-1|TRBV24-1
TGTGCCACCAGTGATTCCACAGCCACCTCCTACAATGAGCAGTTCTTC
CATSDSTATSYNEQFF
>.|.|12|TRBJ2-1|TRBV6-6
TGTGCCAGCAGTCTCGACTACCAGAAGCAGTTCTTC
CASSLDYQKQFF
>.|.|12|TRBJ2-7|TRBV12-3/TRBV12-4
TGTGCCAGCAGTTTTGGAGCTTACGAGCAGTACTTC
CASSFGAYEQYF
>.|.|11|TRBJ2-4|TRBV28
TGTGCCAGCAGTAGAACAGGGATTCAGTACTTC
CASSRTGIQYF
>.|TRBD1|15|TRBJ1-5|TRBV2
TGTGCCAGCAGTGTCGCTTCGACAGGGTATCAGCCCCAGCATTTT
CASSVASTGYQPQHF
>.|.|13|TRBJ2-7|TRBV5-1
TGCGCCAGCAGCTCGAGTGAGACCTACGAGCAGTACTTC
CASSSSETYEQYF
>.|TRBD2|13|TRBJ2-5|TRBV29-1
TGCAGCGTTGACGGGGGGGTTGTTGGGACCCAGTACTTC
CSVDGGVVGTQYF
>.|.|14|TRBJ1-5|TRBV24-1
TGTGCCACCAGTGATTTGGGCGGAAATCAGCCCCAGCATTTT
CATSDLGGNQPQHF
>.|TRBD2|15|TRBJ2-7|TRBV5-6
TGTGCCAGCAGCTTGGTCGCGGGAGTCTCCTACGAGCAGTACTTC
CASSLVAGVSYEQYF
>.|TRBD2|15|TRBJ2-5|TRBV5-1
TGCGCCAGCAGTCTAGCGGGAGGGCCGGGGGAGACCCAGTACTTC
CASSLAGGPGETQYF
>.|TRBD1|17|TRBJ1-1|TRBV6-1
TGTGCCAGCAGTGAACCGGGACAGGGCTTTCAAGCCACTGAAGCTTTCTTT
CASSEPGQGFQATEAFF
>.|.|12|TRBJ1-3|TRBV12-3/TRBV12-4
TGTGCCAGCATTAGCTCTGGAAACACCATATATTTT
CASISSGNTIYF
>.|TRBD2|18|TRBJ2-3|TRBV5-1
TGCGCCAGCAGCCCTGGGGTGACTAGCGGGAGCGCAGCAGATACGCAGTATTTT
CASSPGVTSGSAADTQYF
>.|.|13|TRBJ2-5|TRBV5-1
TGCGCCAGCAGCTTGGCGGGGAGAGAGACCCAGTACTTC
CASSLAGRETQYF
>.|.|16|TRBJ1-3|TRBV30
TGTGCCTGGAGTGTATGGGGGCGACGCTCTGGAAACACCATATATTTT
CAWSVWGRRSGNTIYF
>.|.|16|TRBJ1-1|TRBV25-1
TGTGCCAGCAGTGAATTTGGTAGGGGTCGGAACACTGAAGCTTTCTTT
CASSEFGRGRNTEAFF
>.|TRBD1|14|TRBJ1-1|TRBV19
TGTGCCAGTAGTATGGGACAGCAGAACACTGAAGCTTTCTTT
CASSMGQQNTEAFF
>few|TRBD1|16|TRBJ1-6|TRBV5-1
TGCGCCAGCAGCTTGGATGGGGACAGACTTAATTCACCCCTCCACTTT
CASSLDGDRLNSPLHF
>.|.|15|TRBJ1-2|TRBV13
TGTGCCAGCAGATTTACAGGGTCTCTTAAATATGGCTACACCTTC
CASRFTGSLKYGYTF
>.|.|15|TRBJ2-3|TRBV2
TGTGCCAGCAGTGAAGACCACATGAGCACAGATACGCAGTATTTT
CASSEDHMSTDTQYF
>.|.|15|TRBJ1-2|TRBV7-2
TGTGCCAGCAGCCCCAAACAGACCTTTTACTATGGCTACACCTTC
CASSPKQTFYYGYTF
>.|.|16|TRBJ2-3|TRBV2
TGTGCCAGCAGTGAAGGCGGGGTGGCTAGCACAGATACGCAGTATTTT
CASSEGGVASTDTQYF
>.|.|11|TRBJ1-2|TRBV20-1
TGCAGTGCCGCAAACACCTATGGCTACACCTTC
CSAANTYGYTF
>.|TRBD1|13|TRBJ1-3|TRBV30
TGTGCCTTCCGGACAGGGGCTGGAAACACCATATATTTT
CAFRTGAGNTIYF
>.|TRBD1|15|TRBJ2-7|TRBV4-1
TGCGCCAGCAGCCAAGGGCACAGGGGAGACTACGAGCAGTACTTC
CASSQGHRGDYEQYF
>.|.|13|TRBJ1-3|TRBV6-5
TGTGCCAGCAGAATGGCTTCTGGAAACACCATATATTTT
CASRMASGNTIYF
>.|.|14|TRBJ1-5|TRBV6-5
TGTGCCAGCAGAAATTCCCGGGGAGCTGGACCCCAGCATTTT
CASRNSRGAGPQHF
>.|.|16|TRBJ2-5|TRBV7-6
TGTGCCAGCGGTCCCGGGTTCTCATCCCCGCAAGAGACCCAGTACTTC
CASGPGFSSPQETQYF